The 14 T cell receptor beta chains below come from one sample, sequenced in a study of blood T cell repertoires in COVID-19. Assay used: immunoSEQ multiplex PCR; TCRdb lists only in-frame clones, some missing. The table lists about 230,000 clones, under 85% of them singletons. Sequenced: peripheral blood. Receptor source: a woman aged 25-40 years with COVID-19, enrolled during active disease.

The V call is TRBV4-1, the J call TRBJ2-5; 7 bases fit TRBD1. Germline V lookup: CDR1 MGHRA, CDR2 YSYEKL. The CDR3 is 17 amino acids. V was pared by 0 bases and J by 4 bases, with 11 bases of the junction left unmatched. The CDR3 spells CASSQEAPGQLLETQYF. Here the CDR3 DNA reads TGCGCCAGCAGCCAAGAGGCTCCGGGACAGCTCTTAGAGACCCAGTACTTC.

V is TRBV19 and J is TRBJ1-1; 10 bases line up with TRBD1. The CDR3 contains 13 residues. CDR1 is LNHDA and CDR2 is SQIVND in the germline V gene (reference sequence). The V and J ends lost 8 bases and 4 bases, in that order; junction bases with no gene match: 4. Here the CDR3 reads CASLDRGLTEAFF. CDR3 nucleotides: TGTGCCAGTTTAGACAGGGGGCTCACTGAAGCTTTCTTT.

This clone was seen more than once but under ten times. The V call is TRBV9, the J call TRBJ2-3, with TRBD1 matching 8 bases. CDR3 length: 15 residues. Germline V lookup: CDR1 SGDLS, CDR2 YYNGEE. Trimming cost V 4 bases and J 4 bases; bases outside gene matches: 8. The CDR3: CASSQNPGGSDTQYF. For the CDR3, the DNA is TGTGCCAGCAGCCAGAATCCAGGGGGCTCAGATACGCAGTATTTT.

CDR3 region: CASGTQGRADSPLHF. In DNA form, the CDR3 reads TGTGCCAGCGGGACACAGGGCAGGGCTGATTCACCCCTCCACTTT. J is TRBJ1-6 and V is TRBV6-6; D may be TRBD1 (6 bases). Germline values: CDR1 MNHNY, CDR2 SVGAGI (reference sequence). V lost 8 bases and J 8 bases, leaving 19 bases between the germline ends. The CDR3 totals 15 residues.

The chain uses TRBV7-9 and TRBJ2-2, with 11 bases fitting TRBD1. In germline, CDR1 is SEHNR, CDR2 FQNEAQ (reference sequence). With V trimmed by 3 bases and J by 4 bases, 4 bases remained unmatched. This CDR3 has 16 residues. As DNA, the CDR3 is TGTGCCAGCAGCTTCGGACAGGGGGCAGGCACCGGGGAGCTGTTTTTT. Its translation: CASSFGQGAGTGELFF.

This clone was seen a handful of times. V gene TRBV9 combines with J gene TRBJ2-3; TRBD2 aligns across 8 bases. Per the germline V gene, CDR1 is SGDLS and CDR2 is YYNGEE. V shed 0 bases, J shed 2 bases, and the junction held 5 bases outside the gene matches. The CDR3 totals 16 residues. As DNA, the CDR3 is TGTGCCAGCAGCGTAGAAGCGGGGGCCTTCACAGATACGCAGTATTTT. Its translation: CASSVEAGAFTDTQYF.

Here the CDR3 DNA reads TGTGCCAGCAGCCCAGAAGAGTTTCCCAAAAACATTCAGTACTTC. It codes for CASSPEEFPKNIQYF. The chain joins TRBV4-2 to TRBJ2-4; D is undetermined. This CDR3 comprises 15 residues. The germline V and J ends were trimmed by 4 bases and 2 bases, with 12 bases remaining between them. Germline values: CDR1 LGHNA, CDR2 YNFKEQ.

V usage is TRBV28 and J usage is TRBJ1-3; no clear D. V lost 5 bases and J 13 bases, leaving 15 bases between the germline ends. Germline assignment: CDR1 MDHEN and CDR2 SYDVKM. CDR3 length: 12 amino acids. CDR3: CASSPSTIGIYF. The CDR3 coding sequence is TGTGCCAGCAGTCCCTCGACCATCGGGATATATTTT.

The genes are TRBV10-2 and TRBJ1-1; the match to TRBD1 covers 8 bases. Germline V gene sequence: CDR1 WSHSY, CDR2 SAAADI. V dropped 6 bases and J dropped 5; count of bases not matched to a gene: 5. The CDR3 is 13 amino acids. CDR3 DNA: TGCGCCAGCAGGACAGGGGAGAGGACTGAAGCTTTCTTT. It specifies CASRTGERTEAFF.

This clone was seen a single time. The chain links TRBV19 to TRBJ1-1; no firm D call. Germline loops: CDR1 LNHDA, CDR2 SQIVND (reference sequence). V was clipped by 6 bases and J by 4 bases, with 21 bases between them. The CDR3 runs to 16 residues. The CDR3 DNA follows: TGTGCCAGTAGCGACACAATCAGAAGGTTTACCACTGAAGCTTTCTTT. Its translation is CASSDTIRRFTTEAFF.

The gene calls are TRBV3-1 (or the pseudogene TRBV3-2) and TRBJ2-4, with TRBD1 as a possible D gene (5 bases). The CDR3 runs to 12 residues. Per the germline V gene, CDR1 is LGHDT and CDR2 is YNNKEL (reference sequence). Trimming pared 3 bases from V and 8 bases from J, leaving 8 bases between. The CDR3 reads CASSHPGHIQYF. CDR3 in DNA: TGTGCCAGCAGCCACCCAGGGCACATTCAGTACTTC.

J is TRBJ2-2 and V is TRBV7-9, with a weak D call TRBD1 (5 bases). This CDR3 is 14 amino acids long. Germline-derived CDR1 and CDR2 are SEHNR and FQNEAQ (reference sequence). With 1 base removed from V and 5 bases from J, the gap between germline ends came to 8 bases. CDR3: CASSLGTRTGELFF. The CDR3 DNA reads TGTGCCAGCAGCTTAGGGACAAGAACCGGGGAGCTGTTTTTT.

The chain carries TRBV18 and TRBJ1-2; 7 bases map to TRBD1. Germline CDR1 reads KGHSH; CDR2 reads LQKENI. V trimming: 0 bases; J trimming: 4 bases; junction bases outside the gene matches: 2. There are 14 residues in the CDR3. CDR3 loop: CASSPPWDSYGYTF. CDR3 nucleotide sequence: TGTGCCAGCTCACCACCGTGGGACAGCTATGGCTACACCTTC.

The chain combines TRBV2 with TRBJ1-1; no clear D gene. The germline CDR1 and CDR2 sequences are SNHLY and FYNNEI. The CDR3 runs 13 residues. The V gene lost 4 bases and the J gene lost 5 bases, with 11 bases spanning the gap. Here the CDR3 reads CASSVGSGTEAFF. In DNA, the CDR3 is TGTGCCAGCAGTGTGGGTAGCGGGACTGAAGCTTTCTTT.